This TCR beta chain stems from a study of low-dose radiotherapy and immunotherapy resistance in tumors. This clonotype was seen at least ten times. The CDR3 is made up of 16 amino acids. Germline CDR1 is SGHDN and CDR2 is FVKESK. V dropped 3 bases and J dropped 7; count of bases not matched to a gene: 11. For amplifying TCRs, the PCR ran for 20 to 25 cycles with Phusion, which was used together with a constant-region primer and the adapter on the V primers. One entry per CDR3 protein, called by TCRdb with MiXCR from the reads. The sample lists over 50,000 distinct CDR3 sequences; around a third were seen once. Time point denoted: after trial treatment. The treatment was: LDRT plus nivolumab, ipilimumab, low-dose cyclophosphamide and aspirin (RACIN trial).

This chain connects TRBV14 to TRBJ2-1; 8 nucleotides line up with TRBD1. Sequenced here: PBMCs, sampled after low-dose radiotherapy plus immunotherapy. The sequence came from a male donor with rectosigmoid adenocarcinoma. The CDR3 DNA reads as TGTGCCAGCAGCCAGCTAGGGACAGGCGTCGATAATGAGCAGTTCTTC. Encoded protein: CASSQLGTGVDNEQFF.